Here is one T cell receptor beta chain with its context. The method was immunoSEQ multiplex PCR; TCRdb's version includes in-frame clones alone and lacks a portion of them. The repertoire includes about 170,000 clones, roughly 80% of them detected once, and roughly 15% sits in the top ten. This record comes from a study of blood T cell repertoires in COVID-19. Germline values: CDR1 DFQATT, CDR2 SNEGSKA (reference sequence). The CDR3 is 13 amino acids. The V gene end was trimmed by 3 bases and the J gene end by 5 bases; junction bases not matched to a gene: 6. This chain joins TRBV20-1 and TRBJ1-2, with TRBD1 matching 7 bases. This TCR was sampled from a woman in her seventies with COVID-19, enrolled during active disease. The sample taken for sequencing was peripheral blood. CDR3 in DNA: TGCAGTGCTAGTGGGACAGATCATTATGGCTACACCTTC. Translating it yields CSASGTDHYGYTF.